This is a list of T cell receptor beta chains from one sample in a study of blood T cells in healthy people across ages. From the 5' RACE reads, TCRdb called clonotypes with MiXCR, one entry per CDR3 protein. The sample has around 800,000 distinct CDR3 sequences; 25% to 30% are singletons. In addition, the sample was reused for a study of T cells of mothers and their children.

The sequencing input was blood. These receptors came from a boy aged 10-17 years in good health. The CDR3 runs from the conserved cysteine through the conserved F or W. The D gene is left open where the match is weak. Rows may omit the clone size; those that give it use once, few, many or a size class.

size: few; V: TRBV10-3; J: TRBJ2-3; D: TRBD2; CDR3: CAIGAGGVVDTQYF; DNA: TGTGCCATCGGGGCGGGGGGCGTTGTAGATACGCAGTATTTT
size: NA; V: TRBV5-1; J: TRBJ1-1; D: NA; CDR3: CASSLGVVDTEAFF; DNA: TGCGCCAGCAGCTTGGGGGTCGTCGACACTGAAGCTTTCTTT
size: NA; V: TRBV7-9; J: TRBJ1-2; D: NA; CDR3: CASSPRAGGYTF; DNA: TGTGCCAGCAGTCCGCGGGCAGGGGGCTACACCTTC
size: few; V: TRBV7-2; J: TRBJ1-3; D: TRBD1; CDR3: CASSLDRGGRTIYF; DNA: TGTGCCAGCAGCTTAGACAGGGGGGGACGTACCATATATTTT
size: NA; V: TRBV5-1; J: TRBJ1-4; D: NA; CDR3: CASSLTAPEKLFF; DNA: TGCGCCAGCAGCTTGACGGCACCGGAAAAACTGTTTTTT
size: few; V: TRBV29-1; J: TRBJ2-1; D: TRBD2; CDR3: CSAYPGGHQFF; DNA: TGCAGCGCCTACCCGGGGGGGCACCAGTTCTTC
size: few; V: TRBV5-1; J: TRBJ2-4; D: NA; CDR3: CASSLAGRRENIQYF; DNA: TGCGCCAGCAGCCTGGCTGGGAGGAGGGAAAACATTCAGTACTTC
size: NA; V: TRBV20-1; J: TRBJ2-5; D: NA; CDR3: CSARIGVQETQYF; DNA: TGCAGTGCTAGAATCGGGGTCCAAGAGACCCAGTACTTC
size: NA; V: TRBV13; J: TRBJ2-1; D: NA; CDR3: CASSATQGEAANEQFF; DNA: TGTGCCAGCAGCGCTACACAGGGAGAGGCCGCGAATGAGCAGTTCTTC
size: NA; V: TRBV20-1; J: TRBJ1-4; D: TRBD1; CDR3: CSASTGGDEKLFF; DNA: TGCAGTGCCTCGACAGGGGGGGATGAAAAACTGTTTTTT
size: NA; V: TRBV20-1; J: TRBJ1-5; D: TRBD1; CDR3: CSATQGDQPQHF; DNA: TGCAGTGCCACACAGGGGGATCAGCCCCAGCATTTT
size: NA; V: TRBV6-2/TRBV6-3; J: TRBJ2-3; D: NA; CDR3: CASRSTSSSWADTQYF; DNA: TGTGCCAGCAGGTCAACTAGCTCCAGTTGGGCAGATACGCAGTATTTT
size: few; V: TRBV19; J: TRBJ2-7; D: NA; CDR3: CASSMGGAAYEQYF; DNA: TGTGCCAGTAGTATGGGGGGGGCAGCCTACGAGCAGTACTTC
size: NA; V: TRBV3-1; J: TRBJ1-3; D: NA; CDR3: CASSQEGAGSSGNTIYF; DNA: TGTGCCAGCAGCCAAGAAGGAGCAGGCTCCTCTGGAAACACCATATATTTT
size: few; V: TRBV29-1; J: TRBJ2-5; D: NA; CDR3: CSVELAGQETQYF; DNA: TGCAGCGTTGAACTGGCAGGTCAAGAGACCCAGTACTTC
size: few; V: TRBV6-1; J: TRBJ1-5; D: TRBD1; CDR3: CASRGQISNQPQHF; DNA: TGTGCCAGCAGGGGACAGATAAGCAATCAGCCCCAGCATTTT
size: NA; V: TRBV4-1; J: TRBJ2-2; D: NA; CDR3: CASQRIQGPGELFF; DNA: TGCGCCAGCCAACGAATTCAGGGACCCGGGGAGCTGTTTTTT
size: once; V: TRBV19; J: TRBJ1-6; D: NA; CDR3: CASSEDSSPLHF; DNA: TGTGCCAGTAGTGAGGACAGTTCACCCCTCCACTTT
size: few; V: TRBV12-3/TRBV12-4; J: TRBJ1-5; D: NA; CDR3: CASSGDTYQPQHF; DNA: TGTGCCAGCAGTGGGGACACCTATCAGCCCCAGCATTTT
size: NA; V: TRBV7-2; J: TRBJ2-4; D: TRBD1; CDR3: CASSFTGGLAKNIQYF; DNA: TGTGCCAGCAGCTTCACAGGGGGACTAGCCAAAAACATTCAGTACTTC
size: NA; V: TRBV30; J: TRBJ2-6; D: NA; CDR3: CAWSQDTIGANVLTF; DNA: TGTGCCTGGAGTCAGGACACAATAGGGGCCAACGTCCTGACTTTC
size: NA; V: TRBV27; J: TRBJ1-4; D: TRBD1; CDR3: CASSINRGGGEKLFF; DNA: TGTGCCAGCAGTATAAACAGGGGCGGGGGTGAAAAACTGTTTTTT
size: NA; V: TRBV18; J: TRBJ2-7; D: TRBD2; CDR3: CASSPQRDFGEQYF; DNA: TGTGCCAGCTCACCTCAGCGGGACTTCGGAGAGCAGTACTTC
size: few; V: TRBV29-1; J: TRBJ2-7; D: TRBD1; CDR3: CSVTSGTGLSEQYF; DNA: TGCAGCGTCACCTCCGGGACAGGGCTTTCCGAGCAGTACTTC
size: NA; V: TRBV6-1; J: TRBJ2-1; D: NA; CDR3: CASSDREHNEQFF; DNA: TGTGCCAGCAGTGACAGGGAACACAATGAGCAGTTCTTC
size: many; V: TRBV20-1; J: TRBJ2-7; D: TRBD2; CDR3: CSASSSGGASYEQYF; DNA: TGCAGTGCTAGTTCTAGCGGGGGGGCCTCCTACGAGCAGTACTTC
size: NA; V: TRBV29-1; J: TRBJ2-5; D: NA; CDR3: CSVVGRRETQYF; DNA: TGCAGCGTTGTGGGACGGAGGGAGACCCAGTACTTC
size: NA; V: TRBV20-1; J: TRBJ2-3; D: TRBD2; CDR3: CSAGGLAGGDTDTQYF; DNA: TGCAGTGCTGGGGGACTAGCGGGGGGGGACACAGATACGCAGTATTTT
size: NA; V: TRBV9; J: TRBJ2-2; D: NA; CDR3: CASSAVQGGVGELFF; DNA: TGTGCCAGCAGTGCCGTTCAGGGAGGCGTCGGGGAGCTGTTTTTT